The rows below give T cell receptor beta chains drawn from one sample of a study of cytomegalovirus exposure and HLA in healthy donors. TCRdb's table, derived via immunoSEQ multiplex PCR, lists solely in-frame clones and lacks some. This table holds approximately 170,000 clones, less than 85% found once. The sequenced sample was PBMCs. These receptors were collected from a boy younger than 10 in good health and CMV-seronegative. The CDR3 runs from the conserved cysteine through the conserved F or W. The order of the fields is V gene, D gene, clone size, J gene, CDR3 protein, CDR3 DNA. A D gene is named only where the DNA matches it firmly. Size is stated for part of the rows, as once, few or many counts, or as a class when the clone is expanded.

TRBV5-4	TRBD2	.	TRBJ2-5	CASTRAGGRQETQYF	TGTGCCAGCACCCGAGCGGGAGGTAGACAAGAGACCCAGTACTTC
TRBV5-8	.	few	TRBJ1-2	CASRPTRVRYGYTF	TGTGCCAGCAGGCCGACGAGGGTGAGGTATGGCTACACCTTC
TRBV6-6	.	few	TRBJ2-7	CGRVRGEQYF	TGTGGGAGGGTTAGAGGCGAGCAGTACTTC
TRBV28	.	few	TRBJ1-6	CASSFLSQGDSPLHF	TGTGCCAGCAGTTTTCTCTCTCAGGGCGATTCACCCCTCCACTTT
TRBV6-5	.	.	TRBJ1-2	CASSPGGYGYTF	TGTGCCAGCAGCCCCGGGGGGTATGGCTACACCTTC
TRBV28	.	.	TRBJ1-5	CASSLTGTLNQPQHF	TGTGCCAGCAGTTTAACCGGGACACTGAATCAGCCCCAGCATTTT
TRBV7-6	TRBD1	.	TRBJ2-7	CASSARGQGIYEQYF	TGTGCCAGCAGCGCGCGGGGACAGGGAATCTACGAGCAGTACTTC
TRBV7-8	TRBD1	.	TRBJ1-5	CASSSGTDYQPQHF	TGTGCCAGCAGCTCCGGGACAGATTATCAGCCCCAGCATTTT
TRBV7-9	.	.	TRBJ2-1	CSSRGLFARDNEQFF	TGTTCCAGCAGAGGCCTCTTCGCTCGGGACAATGAGCAGTTCTTC
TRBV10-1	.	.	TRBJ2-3	CASSEYRQGSQYF	TGCGCCAGCAGTGAGTATAGGCAGGGTTCGCAGTATTTT
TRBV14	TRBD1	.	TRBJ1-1	CASSQSRGRMNTEAFF	TGTGCCAGCAGCCAATCCAGGGGGCGCATGAACACTGAAGCTTTCTTT
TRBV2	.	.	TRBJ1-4	CASRDSVNEKLFF	TGTGCCAGCAGGGACAGCGTAAATGAAAAACTGTTTTTT
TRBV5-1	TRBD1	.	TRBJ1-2	CASSPGQGRNYGYTF	TGCGCCAGCAGTCCTGGACAGGGGCGTAACTATGGCTACACCTTC
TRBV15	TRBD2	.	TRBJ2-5	CATSRIAGEAQYF	TGTGCCACCAGCAGAATAGCGGGCGAAGCCCAGTACTTC
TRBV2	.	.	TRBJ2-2	CASSAGSRTGELFF	TGTGCCAGCAGTGCAGGGTCGAGGACCGGGGAGCTGTTTTTT
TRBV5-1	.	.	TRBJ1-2	CASTPAWGGDYGYTF	TGCGCCAGCACCCCTGCCTGGGGAGGGGACTATGGCTACACCTTC
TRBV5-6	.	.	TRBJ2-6	CASSLLGPGANVLTF	TGTGCCAGCAGCTTGCTAGGCCCTGGGGCCAACGTCCTGACTTTC
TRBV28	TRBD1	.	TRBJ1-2	CASSLWGIPGTGVTFNYGYTF	TGTGCCAGCAGTTTATGGGGAATACCCGGGACAGGGGTAACTTTTAACTATGGCTACACCTTC
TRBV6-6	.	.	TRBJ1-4	CAGQRRRLTNEKLFF	TGTGCCGGGCAGCGGAGGCGGCTAACTAATGAAAAACTGTTTTTT
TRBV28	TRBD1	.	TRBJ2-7	CASSFRGLTYEQYF	TGTGCCAGCAGTTTCAGGGGGCTTACCTACGAGCAGTACTTC
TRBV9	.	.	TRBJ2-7	CASSQDSRIGSEQYF	TGTGCCAGCAGCCAGGACTCCCGAATAGGATCCGAGCAGTACTTC
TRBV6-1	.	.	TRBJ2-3	CASSEYALRRDHDTQYF	TGTGCCAGCAGTGAATATGCACTTCGCAGGGATCACGATACGCAGTATTTT
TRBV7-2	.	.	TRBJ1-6	CASSLRQLYNSPLHF	TGTGCCAGCAGCTTACGACAGCTCTATAATTCACCCCTCCACTTT
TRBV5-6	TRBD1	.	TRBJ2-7	CASRRSGTGAREQYF	TGTGCCAGCAGGCGGTCCGGGACAGGGGCGCGGGAGCAGTACTTC
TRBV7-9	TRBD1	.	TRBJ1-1	CASSTGTANTEAFF	TGTGCCAGCAGCACCGGGACAGCGAACACTGAAGCTTTCTTT
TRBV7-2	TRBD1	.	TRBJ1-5	CASSRQGYQPQHF	TGTGCCAGCAGCCGACAGGGTTATCAGCCCCAGCATTTT
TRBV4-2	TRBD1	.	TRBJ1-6	CASSQDSGGNSPLHF	TGTGCCAGCAGCCAAGATTCAGGGGGAAATTCACCCCTCCACTTT
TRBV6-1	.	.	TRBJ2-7	CASDDRPYEQYF	TGTGCCAGCGACGACAGACCTTACGAGCAGTACTTC
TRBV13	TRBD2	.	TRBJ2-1	CASSPGGSGDNEQFF	TGTGCCAGCAGCCCAGGAGGGAGCGGGGACAATGAGCAGTTCTTC
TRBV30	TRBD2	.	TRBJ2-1	CAWSVLGGGRNEQFF	TGTGCCTGGAGTGTACTGGGCGGGGGGAGGAATGAGCAGTTCTTC
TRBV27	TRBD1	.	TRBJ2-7	CASSFRTGTAYEQYF	TGTGCCAGCAGTTTCCGGACAGGCACCGCCTACGAGCAGTACTTC
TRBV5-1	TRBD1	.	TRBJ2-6	CASSLGQGASGANVLTF	TGCGCCAGCAGCCTAGGACAGGGGGCCTCTGGGGCCAACGTCCTGACTTTC
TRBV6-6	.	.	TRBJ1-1	CASSTTVNTEAFF	TGTGCCAGCAGTACGACAGTGAACACTGAAGCTTTCTTT
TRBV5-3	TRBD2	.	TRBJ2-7	CARSGTSGSGNEQYF	TGTGCCAGAAGCGGGACTAGCGGGAGTGGTAACGAGCAGTACTTC
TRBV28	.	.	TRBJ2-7	CASNAGGYEQYF	TGTGCCAGCAACGCTGGAGGCTACGAGCAGTACTTC
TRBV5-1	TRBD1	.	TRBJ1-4	CASSFTGGGEKLFF	TGCGCCAGCAGCTTTACAGGGGGAGGTGAAAAACTGTTTTTT